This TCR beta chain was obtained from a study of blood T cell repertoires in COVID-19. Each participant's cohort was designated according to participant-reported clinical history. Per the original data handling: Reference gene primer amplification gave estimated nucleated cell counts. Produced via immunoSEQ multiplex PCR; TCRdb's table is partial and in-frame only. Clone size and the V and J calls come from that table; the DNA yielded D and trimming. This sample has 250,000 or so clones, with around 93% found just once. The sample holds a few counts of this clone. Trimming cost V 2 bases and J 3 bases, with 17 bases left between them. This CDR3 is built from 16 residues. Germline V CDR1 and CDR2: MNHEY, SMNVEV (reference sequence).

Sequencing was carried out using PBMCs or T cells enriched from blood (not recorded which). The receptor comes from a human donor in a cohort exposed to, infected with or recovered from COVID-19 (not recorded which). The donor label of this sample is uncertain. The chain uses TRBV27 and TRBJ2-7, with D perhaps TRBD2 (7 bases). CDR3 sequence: CASSLRGRDTYYEQYF. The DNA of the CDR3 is TGTGCCAGCAGTTTACGGGGGAGGGACACCTACTACGAGCAGTACTTC.